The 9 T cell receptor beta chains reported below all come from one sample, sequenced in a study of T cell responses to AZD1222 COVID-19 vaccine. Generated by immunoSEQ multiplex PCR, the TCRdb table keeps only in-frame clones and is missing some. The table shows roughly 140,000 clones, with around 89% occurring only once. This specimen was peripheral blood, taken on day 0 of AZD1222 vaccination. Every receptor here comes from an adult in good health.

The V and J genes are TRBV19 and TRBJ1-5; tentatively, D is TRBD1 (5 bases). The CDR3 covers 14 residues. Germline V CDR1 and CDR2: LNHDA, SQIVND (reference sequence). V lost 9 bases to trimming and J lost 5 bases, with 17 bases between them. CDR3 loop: CASGPGRRHQPQHF. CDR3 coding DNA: TGTGCCAGCGGCCCGGGACGGCGACATCAGCCCCAGCATTTT.

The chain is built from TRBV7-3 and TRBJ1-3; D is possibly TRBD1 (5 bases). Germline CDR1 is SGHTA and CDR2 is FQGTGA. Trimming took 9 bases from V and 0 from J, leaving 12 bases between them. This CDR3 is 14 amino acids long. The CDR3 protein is CARKDILSGNTIYF. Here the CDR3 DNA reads TGTGCCAGGAAGGACATCCTCTCTGGAAACACCATATATTTT.

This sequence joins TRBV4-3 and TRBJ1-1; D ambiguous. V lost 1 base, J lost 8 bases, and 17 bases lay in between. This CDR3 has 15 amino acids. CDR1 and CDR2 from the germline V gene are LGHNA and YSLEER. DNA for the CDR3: TGCGCCAGCAGCCAAGGGGAAGGGCTCGAGCGCGAAGCTTTCTTT. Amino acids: CASSQGEGLEREAFF.

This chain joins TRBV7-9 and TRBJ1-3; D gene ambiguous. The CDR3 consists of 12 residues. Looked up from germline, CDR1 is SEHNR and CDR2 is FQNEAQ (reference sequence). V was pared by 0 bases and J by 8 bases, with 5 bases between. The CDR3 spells CASSLAGYTIYF. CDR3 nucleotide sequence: TGTGCCAGCAGCTTAGCTGGGTACACCATATATTTT.

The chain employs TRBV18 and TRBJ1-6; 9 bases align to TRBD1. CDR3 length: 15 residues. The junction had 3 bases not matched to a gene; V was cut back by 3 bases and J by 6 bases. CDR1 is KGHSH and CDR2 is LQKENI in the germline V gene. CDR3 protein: CASSPGQGFNSPLHF. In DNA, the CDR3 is TGTGCCAGCTCACCCGGACAGGGGTTTAATTCACCCCTCCACTTT.

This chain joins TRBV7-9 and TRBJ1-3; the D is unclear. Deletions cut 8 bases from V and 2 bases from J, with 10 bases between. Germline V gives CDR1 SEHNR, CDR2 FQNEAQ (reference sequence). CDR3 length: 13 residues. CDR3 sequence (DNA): TGTGCCAGCCTGCGGGGAACTGGAAACACCATATATTTT. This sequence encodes CASLRGTGNTIYF.

CDR3 sequence: CAWGGQGDTEAFF. The CDR3 DNA follows: TGTGCCTGGGGGGGACAGGGAGACACTGAAGCTTTCTTT. This rearrangement joins TRBV30 to TRBJ1-1; TRBD1 agrees at 9 bases. After removal of 5 bases from V and 3 bases from J, the junction contained 4 bases not matched to a gene. CDR3 length: 13 residues. Germline-derived CDR1 and CDR2 are GTSNPN and SVGIG (reference sequence).

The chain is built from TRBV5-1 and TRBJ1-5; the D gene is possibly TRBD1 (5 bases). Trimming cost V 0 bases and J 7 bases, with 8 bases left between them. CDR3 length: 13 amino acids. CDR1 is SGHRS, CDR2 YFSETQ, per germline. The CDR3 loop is CASSLVGGQPQHF. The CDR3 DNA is TGCGCCAGCAGCTTGGTTGGGGGGCAGCCCCAGCATTTT.

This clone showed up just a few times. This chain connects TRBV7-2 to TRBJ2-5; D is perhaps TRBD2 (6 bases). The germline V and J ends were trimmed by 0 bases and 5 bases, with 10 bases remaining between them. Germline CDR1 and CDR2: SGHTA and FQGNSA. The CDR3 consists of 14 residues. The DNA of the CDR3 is TGTGCCAGCAGCTTAGCGTTTGGGGGGGAGACCCAGTACTTC. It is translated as CASSLAFGGETQYF.